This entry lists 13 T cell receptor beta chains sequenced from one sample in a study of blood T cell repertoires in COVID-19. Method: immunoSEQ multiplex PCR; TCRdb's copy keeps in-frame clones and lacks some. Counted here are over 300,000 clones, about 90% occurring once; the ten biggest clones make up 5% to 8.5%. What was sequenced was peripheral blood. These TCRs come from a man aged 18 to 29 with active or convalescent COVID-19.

CDR3 in amino acids: CASSLDGVRGELFF. The CDR3 region has the DNA TGTGCCAGCAGCTTAGACGGGGTGCGTGGGGAGCTGTTTTTT. This chain links TRBV7-9 with TRBJ2-2; TRBD2 might be the D (5 bases). The length of the CDR3 is 14 residues. Germline loops: CDR1 SEHNR, CDR2 FQNEAQ (reference sequence). V dropped 1 base and J dropped 8 bases, with 11 bases sitting between them. Full variable domain (outside the CDR3, taken from reference TRBV7-9 and TRBJ2-2): DTGVSQNPRHKITKRGQNVTFRCDPISEHNRLYWYRQTLGQGPEFLTYFQNEAQLEKSRLLSDRFSAERPKGSFSTLEIQRTEQGDSAMYLCASSLDGVRGELFFGEGSRLTVL.

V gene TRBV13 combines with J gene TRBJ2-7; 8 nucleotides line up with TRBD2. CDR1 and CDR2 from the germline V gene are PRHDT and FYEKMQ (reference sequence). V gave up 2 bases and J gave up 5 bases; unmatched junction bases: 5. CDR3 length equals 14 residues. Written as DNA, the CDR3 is TGTGCCAGCAGCTTAACGGGGGGGCACCACGAGCAGTACTTC. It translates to CASSLTGGHHEQYF.

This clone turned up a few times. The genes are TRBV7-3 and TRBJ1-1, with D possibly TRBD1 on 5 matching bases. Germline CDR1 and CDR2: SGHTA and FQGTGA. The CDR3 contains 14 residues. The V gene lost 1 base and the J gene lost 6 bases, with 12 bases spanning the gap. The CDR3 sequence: CASSLRDSLSEAFF. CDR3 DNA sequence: TGTGCCAGCAGCTTAAGGGACTCCCTTTCTGAAGCTTTCTTT.

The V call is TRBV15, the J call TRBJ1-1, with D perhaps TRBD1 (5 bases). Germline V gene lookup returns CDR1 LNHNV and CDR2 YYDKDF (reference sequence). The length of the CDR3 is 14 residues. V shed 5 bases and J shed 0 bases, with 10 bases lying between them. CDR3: CATSEGDMNTEAFF. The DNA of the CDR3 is TGTGCCACCAGCGAAGGGGATATGAACACTGAAGCTTTCTTT.

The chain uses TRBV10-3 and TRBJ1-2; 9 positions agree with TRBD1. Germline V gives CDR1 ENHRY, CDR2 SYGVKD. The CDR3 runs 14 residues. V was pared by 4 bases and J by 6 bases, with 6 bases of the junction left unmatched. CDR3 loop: CAISVRTGVDGYTF. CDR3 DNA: TGTGCCATCAGTGTCAGGACAGGGGTTGATGGCTACACCTTC.

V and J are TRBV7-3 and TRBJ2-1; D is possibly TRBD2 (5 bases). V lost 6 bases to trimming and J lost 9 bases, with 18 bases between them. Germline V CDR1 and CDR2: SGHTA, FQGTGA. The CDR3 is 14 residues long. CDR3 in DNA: TGTGCCAGCAGTTCCGGGCCCTCCGGAGGTGAGCAGTTCTTC. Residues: CASSSGPSGGEQFF.

CDR3 DNA: TGTGCCAGCAGCGTAGCTTGGCGGGAGACTGGCACCGGGGAGCTGTTTTTT. Amino acids: CASSVAWRETGTGELFF. The chain joins TRBV9 to TRBJ2-2; TRBD2 agrees at 7 bases. The CDR3 contains 17 residues. CDR1 is SGDLS and CDR2 is YYNGEE in the germline V gene. The V segment lost 0 bases and the J segment 4 bases; nucleotides outside the gene matches: 9.

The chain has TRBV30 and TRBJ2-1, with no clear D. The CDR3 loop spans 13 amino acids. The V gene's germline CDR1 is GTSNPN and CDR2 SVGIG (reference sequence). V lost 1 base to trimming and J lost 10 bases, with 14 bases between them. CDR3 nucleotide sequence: TGTGCCTGGAGTGGTAGCTACGATTGGGAGCAGTTCTTC. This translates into CAWSGSYDWEQFF.

The DNA for the CDR3 is TGCGCCAGCAGTGCCCCAGGGGGATCAAACACTGAAGCTTTCTTT. Protein sequence: CASSAPGGSNTEAFF. The chain is built from TRBV10-1 and TRBJ1-1; TRBD1 agrees at 7 bases. The CDR3 loop spans 15 amino acids. Germline CDR1 reads WNHNN; CDR2 reads SYGVQD (reference sequence). Germline trimming cut 4 bases from V and 2 bases from J; bases unmatched to any gene: 7.

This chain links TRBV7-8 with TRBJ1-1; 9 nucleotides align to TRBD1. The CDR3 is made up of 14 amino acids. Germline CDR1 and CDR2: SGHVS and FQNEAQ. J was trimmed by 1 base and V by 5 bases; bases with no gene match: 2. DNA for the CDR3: TGTGCCAGCAGCCAGACAGGGGGGAACACTGAAGCTTTCTTT. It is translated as CASSQTGGNTEAFF.

CDR3 sequence: CASSEQGNTEAFF. The CDR3, as DNA: TGTGCCAGCAGCGAACAGGGAAACACTGAAGCTTTCTTT. This sequence joins TRBV7-2 and TRBJ1-1, with D perhaps TRBD1 (6 bases). Germline CDR1 and CDR2: SGHTA and FQGNSA. The length of the CDR3 is 13 residues. V shed 5 bases and J shed 2 bases, with 9 bases lying between them.

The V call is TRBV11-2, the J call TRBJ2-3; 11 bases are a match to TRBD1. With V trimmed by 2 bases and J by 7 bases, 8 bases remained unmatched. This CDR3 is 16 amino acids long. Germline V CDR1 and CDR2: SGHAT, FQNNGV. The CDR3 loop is CASSLILGQGVNTQYF. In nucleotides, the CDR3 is TGTGCCAGCAGCTTAATCTTGGGACAGGGGGTTAATACGCAGTATTTT.

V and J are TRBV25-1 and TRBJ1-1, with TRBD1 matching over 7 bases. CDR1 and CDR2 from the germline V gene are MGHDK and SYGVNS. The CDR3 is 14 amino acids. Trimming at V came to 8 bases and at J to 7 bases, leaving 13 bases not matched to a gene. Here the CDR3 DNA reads TGTGCCAGCGGACCCCTAGGACAGGCGGGTGAAGCTTTCTTT. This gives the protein CASGPLGQAGEAFF.